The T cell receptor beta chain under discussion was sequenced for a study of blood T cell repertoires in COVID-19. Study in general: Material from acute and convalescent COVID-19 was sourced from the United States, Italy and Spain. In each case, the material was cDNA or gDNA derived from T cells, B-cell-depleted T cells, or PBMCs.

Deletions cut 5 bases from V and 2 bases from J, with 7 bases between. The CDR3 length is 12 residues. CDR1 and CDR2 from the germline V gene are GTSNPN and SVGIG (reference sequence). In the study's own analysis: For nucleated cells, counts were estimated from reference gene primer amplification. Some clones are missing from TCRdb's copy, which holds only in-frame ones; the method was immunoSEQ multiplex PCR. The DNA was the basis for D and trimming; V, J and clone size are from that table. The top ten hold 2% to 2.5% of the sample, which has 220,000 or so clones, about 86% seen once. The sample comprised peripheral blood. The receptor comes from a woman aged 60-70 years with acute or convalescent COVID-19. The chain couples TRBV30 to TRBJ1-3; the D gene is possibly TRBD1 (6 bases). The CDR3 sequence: CAWGTTGNTIYF. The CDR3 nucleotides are TGTGCCTGGGGGACAACTGGAAACACCATATATTTT.